This TCR beta chain was obtained from a study of T cells after yellow fever vaccination. Notes on the study in general: Only a minor proportion of clonotypes was detected across both CD4 and CD8 compartments. Most primary-vaccination clones recurred post-booster (around 95% CD4, 88% CD8).

In its sample, this clonotype was seen many times. Its specificity is unknown. The 5'RACE template-switching step produced TCR cDNA and added a universal primer site and UMIs. TCRdb processed the 5' RACE reads anew with MiXCR; each CDR3 protein has one entry. The table includes around 100,000 distinct CDR3 sequences, approximately 5.5% detected once. V lost 5 bases and J lost 3, with 11 bases in between. Germline V lookup: CDR1 SEHNR, CDR2 FQNEAQ (reference sequence). The CDR3 is 13 residues long. The chain recombines TRBV7-9 with TRBJ2-7; unclear D gene. The sequence was collected from a young man who received the YFV17D yellow fever vaccine. Sample: CD8+ T cells sorted from PBMCs, taken 10 days after the yellow fever booster vaccination. CDR3 coding DNA: TGTGCCAGCAGCCCGGTGGAGTTCTACGAGCAGTACTTC. Encoded protein: CASSPVEFYEQYF.